A selection of T cell receptor beta chains follows, all from one sample in a study of blood T cell repertoires in COVID-19. Using immunoSEQ multiplex PCR, the repertoire was profiled, and TCRdb retains in-frame clones only, with some absent. The profile covers 55,000 to 80,000 clones, with approximately 83% appearing a single time and 28% taken by the ten largest. What was sequenced was peripheral blood. These receptors all come from a man aged 65 to 85 with acute or convalescent COVID-19. CDR3s include the opening cysteine and the closing phenylalanine or tryptophan. The order of the fields is D gene, J gene, clone size, V gene, CDR3 DNA, CDR3 protein. A D gene is named only where the DNA matches it firmly. Rows may omit the clone size; those that give it use once, few, many or a size class.

>.|TRBJ1-1|.|TRBV5-5
TGTGCCAGCAGCTTGGGAGTCCAGGGGCCACTAAGGAACACTGAAGCTTTCTTT
CASSLGVQGPLRNTEAFF
>.|TRBJ2-1|.|TRBV7-2
TGTGCCAGCACCCCGGTCGCGGGCGGGACGTACAATGAGCAGTTCTTC
CASTPVAGGTYNEQFF
>.|TRBJ1-3|.|TRBV9
TGTGCCAGCAGCGTTTCATCATCCTCTGGAAACACCATATATTTT
CASSVSSSSGNTIYF
>TRBD2|TRBJ2-2|.|TRBV4-1
TGCGCCAGCAGCCATCGATCCTTCCGGACTAGAATACAAACACCGAACACCGGGGAGCTGTTTTTT
CASSHRSFRTRIQTPNTGELFF
>.|TRBJ2-7|.|TRBV7-9
TGTGCCAGCAGTTTGGACAGTTACTACGAGCAGTACTTC
CASSLDSYYEQYF
>.|TRBJ1-1|once|TRBV10-3
TGTGCCATCAGTGAGAACACAGTCATGAACACTGAAGCTTTCTTT
CAISENTVMNTEAFF
>.|TRBJ1-6|.|TRBV9
TGTGCCAGCAGCGTGGGCCGAGATTCACCCCTCCACTTT
CASSVGRDSPLHF
>.|TRBJ2-5|.|TRBV6-6
TGTGCCAGCAGCCAGGGTCAAGAGACCCAGTACTTC
CASSQGQETQYF
>.|TRBJ1-2|.|TRBV6-4
TGTGCCAGCAGTGACGTGCAGGGCGGGAGTGGCTACACCTTC
CASSDVQGGSGYTF
>.|TRBJ1-4|once|TRBV30
TGTGCCTGGAGTGTACTTGAGCAGGGCTTTAATGAAAAACTGTTTTTT
CAWSVLEQGFNEKLFF
>TRBD1|TRBJ2-5|.|TRBV5-1
TGCGCCAGCAGCTTGGCCACAGGGGTAGAGACCCAGTACTTC
CASSLATGVETQYF
>.|TRBJ1-4|.|TRBV29-1
TGCAGCGTTGGATCGGGGGGAATAGAAGAAAAACTGTTTTTT
CSVGSGGIEEKLFF
>.|TRBJ1-4|once|TRBV6-6
TGTGCCAGCAGTTACGTTCTTAATGAAAAACTGTTTTTT
CASSYVLNEKLFF
>.|TRBJ1-6|.|TRBV27
TGTGCCAGCAGGAAGCGGGACACAAATTCACCCCTCCACTTT
CASRKRDTNSPLHF
>.|TRBJ1-1|few|TRBV29-1
TGCAGCGTTCAGAACACTGAAGCTTTCTTT
CSVQNTEAFF
>.|TRBJ1-1|.|TRBV7-8
TGTGCCAGCAGCCTAAGGACTATGAACACTGAAGCTTTCTTT
CASSLRTMNTEAFF